The sequence of this TCR beta chain was determined in a study of Ad26.COV2.S vaccination and SARS-CoV-2 variants. Regarding treatment: roughly 18 received Ad26.COV2.S at low or high dose, single or two shots; about 5 received placebo; per-sample allocation not given. After the first vaccine or placebo injection, samples were drawn on day 63. The CDR3 has 15 amino acids. V was pared by 0 bases and J by 10 bases, with 18 bases between. Germline CDR1 reads MNHEY; CDR2 reads SMNVEV (reference sequence). Produced via immunoSEQ multiplex PCR; TCRdb's table is partial and in-frame only. This sample has a few hundred thousand clones; 87% occur once, and the top ten carry roughly 3.6%.

V is TRBV27 and J is TRBJ1-1; the D gene is possibly TRBD1 (6 bases). The TCR was taken from a person between 18 and 59 years old who received the Ad26.COV2.S COVID-19 vaccine or a placebo. The sample here was peripheral blood, taken in a trial of Ad26.COV2.S vaccine versus placebo. In DNA form, the CDR3 reads TGTGCCAGCAGTTTATCCCGAGCACGGGGGGCTCGAGCTTTCTTT. As protein: CASSLSRARGARAFF.